The T cell receptor beta chain under discussion was sequenced for a study of cytomegalovirus exposure and HLA in healthy donors. Regarding the study as a whole: It was reported in a later analysis that an Asian-associated ancestry cluster showed fewer N-insertions than the roughly 710-donor mean. Reports indicate that TCR beta sequences accurately predicted the HLA-A and HLA-B alleles of most subjects.

In the PCR, 60 Vbeta and 13 Jbeta primers were used. The table came from immunoSEQ multiplex PCR; TCRdb's copy has only in-frame clones and leaves some out. Counted here are 97,000 or so clones, 50% to 70% occurring once; the ten biggest clones make up about 4.9%. This CDR3 comprises 17 residues. The V gene's germline CDR1 is SNHLY and CDR2 FYNNEI. V was shortened by 4 bases and J by 3 bases, with 20 bases between the two germline ends. This clone was observed a few times. Its antigen is not identified. The rearrangement uses TRBV2 and TRBJ2-3, with a possible D match to TRBD2 (5 bases). The clonotype originates from a human donor in good health. The sample taken for sequencing was PBMCs. This chain's CDR3 is CASSGLPPGIGTDTQYF. CDR3 nucleotides: TGTGCCAGCAGTGGTTTGCCACCGGGGATTGGGACAGATACGCAGTATTTT. Using reference TRBV2 and TRBJ2-3 for the parts outside the CDR3, the full variable domain is EPEVTQTPSHQVTQMGQEVILRCVPISNHLYFYWYRQILGQKVEFLVSFYNNEISEKSEIFDDQFSVERPDGSNFTLKIRSTKLEDSAMYFCASSGLPPGIGTDTQYFGPGTRLTVL.